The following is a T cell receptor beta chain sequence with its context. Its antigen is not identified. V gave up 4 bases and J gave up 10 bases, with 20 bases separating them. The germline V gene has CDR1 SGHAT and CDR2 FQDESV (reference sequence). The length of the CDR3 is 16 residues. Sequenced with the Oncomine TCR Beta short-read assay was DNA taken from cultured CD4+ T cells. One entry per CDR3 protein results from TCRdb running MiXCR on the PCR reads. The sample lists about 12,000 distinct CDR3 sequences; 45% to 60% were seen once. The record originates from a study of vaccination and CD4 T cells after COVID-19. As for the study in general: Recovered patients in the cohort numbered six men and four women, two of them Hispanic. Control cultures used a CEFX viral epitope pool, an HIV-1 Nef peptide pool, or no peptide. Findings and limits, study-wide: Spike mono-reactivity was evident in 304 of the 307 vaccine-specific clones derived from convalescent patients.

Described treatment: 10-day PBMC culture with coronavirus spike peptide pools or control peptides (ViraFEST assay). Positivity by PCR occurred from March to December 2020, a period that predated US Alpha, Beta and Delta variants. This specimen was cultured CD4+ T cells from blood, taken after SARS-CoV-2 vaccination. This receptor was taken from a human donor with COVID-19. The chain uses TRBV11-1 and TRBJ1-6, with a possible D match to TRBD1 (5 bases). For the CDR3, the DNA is TGTGCCAGCAGCTCAGAGTGGGACCTTGCGGGCTCACCCCTCCACTTT. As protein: CASSSEWDLAGSPLHF.